One sample yielded the 16 T cell receptor beta chains listed below, sequenced in a study of OX40 agonist ivuxolimab in advanced cancers. The library was made by the immunoSEQ multiplex PCR assay. This is the immuneACCESS table as TCRdb keeps it, with only in-frame sequences that have V and J called. A part of the clones is gone; compared with another copy, unresolved V genes explain less than half, and the rest is unexplained. For this sample the table gives tens of thousands of clones, of which approximately 90% were detected only once. Approximately 10% of the sample is held by the ten biggest clonotypes. The specimen was CD4+ or CD8+ T cells sorted from blood, collected in a trial of the OX40 agonist ivuxolimab. The receptors here all came from an adult with an advanced solid tumor such as melanoma, head and neck, liver or kidney cancer.

The rearrangement links TRBV5-6 to TRBJ2-3, with TRBD2 as a possible D gene (6 bases). V lost 6 bases and J 3 bases, leaving 14 bases between the germline ends. The CDR3 runs to 14 residues. Germline-derived CDR1 and CDR2 are SGHDT and YYEEEE. CDR3 protein: CASKSGWGTDTQYF. The CDR3 DNA reads as TGTGCCAGCAAGAGCGGGTGGGGTACAGATACGCAGTATTTT.

This sequence joins TRBV7-9 and TRBJ2-7; no clear D gene. V gave up 5 bases and J gave up 4 bases, with 12 bases separating them. CDR3 length: 13 amino acids. The germline gives CDR1 SEHNR, CDR2 FQNEAQ (reference sequence). The CDR3 region has the DNA TGTGCCAGCAGCGGCAGCCCCTTTTACGAGCAGTACTTC. This codes for CASSGSPFYEQYF.

In its sample, this clone was seen once. J is TRBJ2-3 and V is TRBV7-8; D gene unclear. V lost 4 bases, J lost 5 bases, and 7 bases lay in between. The CDR3 is made up of 12 amino acids. The germline V gene encodes CDR1 SGHVS and CDR2 FQNEAQ. CDR3 amino acids: CASSSEVDTQYF. In nucleotides, the CDR3 is TGTGCCAGCAGCTCAGAGGTAGATACGCAGTATTTT.

The rearrangement uses TRBV19 and TRBJ1-1; D remains ambiguous. The CDR3 runs 14 residues. V shed 2 bases and J shed 0 bases, with 7 bases lying between them. Germline loops: CDR1 LNHDA, CDR2 SQIVND (reference sequence). The CDR3 spells CASSIFGVNTEAFF. The CDR3 DNA reads TGTGCCAGTAGTATATTTGGGGTGAACACTGAAGCTTTCTTT.

As concerns this clone: Other DNA sequences in the same sample also yield this CDR3. The CDR3 is CASSLVVINEQFF. CDR3 DNA sequence: TGTGCCAGCAGCTTAGTTGTAATCAATGAGCAGTTCTTC. This chain uses TRBV7-9 with TRBJ2-1, with D uncertain. V shed 1 base and J shed 6 bases, with 7 bases lying between them. Germline CDR1 is SEHNR and CDR2 is FQNEAQ (reference sequence). This CDR3 region has 13 residues.

The rearrangement links TRBV7-3 to TRBJ1-6; D is perhaps TRBD1 (5 bases). The CDR3 has 14 residues. Germline V gene sequence: CDR1 SGHTA, CDR2 FQGTGA. V lost 5 bases, J lost 7 bases, and 12 bases lay in between. In nucleotides, the CDR3 is TGTGCCAGCAGCCGGGACCCGGGGAATTCACCCCTCCACTTT. Its translation: CASSRDPGNSPLHF.

A single count supports this clone. The chain joins TRBV30 to TRBJ1-2; the match to TRBD1 covers 9 bases. Unmatched junction bases numbered 7, after V lost 2 bases and J lost 3 bases. The germline CDR1 and CDR2 sequences are GTSNPN and SVGIG (reference sequence). The CDR3 is 15 amino acids. The CDR3 reads CAWSNRTGAHYGYTF. In nucleotides, the CDR3 is TGTGCCTGGAGTAATCGGACAGGGGCGCACTATGGCTACACCTTC.

This chain connects TRBV5-1 to TRBJ1-1; the D is unclear. The V gene lost 6 bases and the J gene lost 4 bases, with 13 bases spanning the gap. The CDR3 contains 13 residues. Germline assignment: CDR1 SGHRS and CDR2 YFSETQ. CDR3 DNA: TGCGCCAGCAAGGCGGGTAGCGGCACTGAAGCTTTCTTT. This gives the protein CASKAGSGTEAFF.

V usage is TRBV4-2 and J usage is TRBJ2-7; 8 bases are shared with TRBD2. V was pared by 8 bases and J by 3 bases, with 15 bases of the junction left unmatched. Per the germline V gene, CDR1 is LGHNA and CDR2 is YNFKEQ. The CDR3 sequence is 16 residues long. For the CDR3, the DNA is TGTGCCAGCGGGGACCCCCCGGGACTAGGAGACTACGAGCAGTACTTC. Its translation: CASGDPPGLGDYEQYF.

The DNA for the CDR3 is TGTGCCAGCAGCCCCGCGGTTCTGAGAGCAACTAATGAAAAACTGTTTTTT. Its protein product is CASSPAVLRATNEKLFF. The chain joins TRBV5-8 to TRBJ1-4; D call uncertain. This CDR3 has 17 amino acids. V was pared by 4 bases and J by 0 bases, with 16 bases between. The germline V gene has CDR1 SGHTS and CDR2 YDEGEE.

V gene TRBV15 combines with J gene TRBJ2-5; D unclear. The CDR3 sequence is 12 residues long. The V gene lost 4 bases and the J gene lost 4 bases, with 7 bases spanning the gap. CDR1 is LNHNV and CDR2 is YYDKDF in the germline V gene (reference sequence). The chain's CDR3 is CATSIISETQYF. CDR3 nucleotides: TGTGCCACCAGCATCATCTCAGAGACCCAGTACTTC.

V usage is TRBV6-6 and J usage is TRBJ2-1; D not certain. Germline V gene lookup returns CDR1 MNHNY and CDR2 SVGAGI (reference sequence). V lost 4 bases and J 10 bases, leaving 11 bases between the germline ends. This CDR3 region has 12 residues. The CDR3 spells CASSSYLEEQFF. The CDR3 DNA sequence: TGTGCCAGCAGTTCATACCTTGAGGAGCAGTTCTTC.

The genes are TRBV7-9 and TRBJ2-1; 10 nucleotides align to TRBD2. V lost 7 bases to trimming and J lost 8 bases; unmatched junction nucleotides: 8. The CDR3 sequence is 14 residues long. CDR1 is SEHNR, CDR2 FQNEAQ, per germline (reference sequence). CDR3 coding DNA: TGTGCCAGCACCGGGCTAGCGGGAGTACATGAGCAGTTCTTC. It is translated as CASTGLAGVHEQFF.

This rearrangement joins TRBV27 to TRBJ2-4, with 9 nucleotides matching TRBD2. Per the germline V gene, CDR1 is MNHEY and CDR2 is SMNVEV (reference sequence). V lost 6 bases, J lost 2 bases, and 14 bases stayed unmatched. CDR3 length: 18 amino acids. The CDR3 spells CASSPKAEAGGSKNIQYF. As DNA, the CDR3 is TGTGCCAGCAGCCCCAAGGCTGAGGCGGGAGGGTCCAAAAACATTCAGTACTTC.

The chain combines TRBV2 with TRBJ2-7, with 7 bases matching TRBD2. CDR3 length equals 14 residues. Trimming cost V 0 bases and J 3 bases; bases outside gene matches: 2. Germline V gene lookup returns CDR1 SNHLY and CDR2 FYNNEI. The CDR3 spells CASSEATGGYEQYF. Written as DNA, the CDR3 is TGTGCCAGCAGTGAAGCGACGGGGGGCTACGAGCAGTACTTC.

The CDR3 nucleotides are TGTGCCAGCAGTCCGCGCCCGGGATCTAACTATGGCTACACCTTC. Its translation: CASSPRPGSNYGYTF. The genes are TRBV27 and TRBJ1-2; no clear D. Trimming stripped 5 bases from V and 0 bases from J, with 13 bases between. Germline V CDR1 and CDR2: MNHEY, SMNVEV (reference sequence). The CDR3 length is 15 residues.